These 5 T cell receptor beta chains came from one sample sequenced in a study of cytomegalovirus exposure and HLA in healthy donors. 60 Vbeta and 13 Jbeta primers were used in PCR. Clones were read by immunoSEQ multiplex PCR, and TCRdb kept only the in-frame ones, dropping some. The sample consists of about 120,000 clones, roughly 69% of them appearing once. The sequenced sample was PBMCs. These receptors all come from a human donor in good health.

The chain employs TRBV5-1 and TRBJ2-2; 8 nucleotides align to TRBD1. This CDR3 is built from 15 residues. J lost 4 bases, V lost 0 bases, and 2 bases had no gene match. Germline lookup yields CDR1 SGHRS and CDR2 YFSETQ. As DNA, the CDR3 is TGCGCCAGCAGCTTGGAGACAGGGGTCACCGGGGAGCTGTTTTTT. Residues: CASSLETGVTGELFF.

This chain uses TRBV30 with TRBJ1-1, with 7 bases matching TRBD1. Unmatched junction bases numbered 9, after V lost 5 bases and J lost 12 bases. The germline V gene encodes CDR1 GTSNPN and CDR2 SVGIG (reference sequence). The CDR3 has 11 amino acids. The CDR3 spells CAWARDSFPFF. The CDR3 DNA reads TGTGCCTGGGCTAGGGACAGCTTCCCTTTCTTT. Based on the CDR3 plus reference TRBV30 and TRBJ1-1, the full variable domain is SQTIHQWPATLVQPVGSPLSLECTVEGTSNPNLYWYRQAAGRGLQLLFYSVGIGQISSEVPQNLSASRPQDRQFILSSKKLLLSDSGFYLCAWARDSFPFFGQGTRLTVV.

The chain recombines TRBV10-3 with TRBJ2-2; 14 bases fit TRBD2. The junction had 4 bases not matched to a gene; V was cut back by 6 bases and J by 4 bases. This CDR3 is built from 16 residues. Germline V gives CDR1 ENHRY, CDR2 SYGVKD. CDR3 protein: CAIRGLAGGSTGELFF. CDR3 in DNA: TGTGCCATCAGAGGACTAGCGGGAGGAAGCACCGGGGAGCTGTTTTTT.

This clone was detected a few times. This chain uses TRBV7-9 with TRBJ1-2; 8 nucleotides align to TRBD1. CDR1 and CDR2 (germline): SEHNR, FQNEAQ (reference sequence). The V gene end was trimmed by 5 bases and the J gene end by 5 bases; junction bases not matched to a gene: 7. The CDR3 is made up of 14 amino acids. CDR3 amino acids: CASSLGQGEYGYTF. The CDR3, as DNA: TGTGCCAGCAGCCTTGGACAGGGAGAGTATGGCTACACCTTC.

The CDR3 loop is CASSPKAGPAGDEQYF. The CDR3 DNA reads as TGTGCCAGCTCACCAAAGGCGGGACCCGCAGGCGACGAGCAGTACTTC. This chain links TRBV18 with TRBJ2-7; D possibly corresponds to TRBD2 (6 bases). The V and J ends lost 2 bases and 5 bases respectively, with 19 bases between them. Germline assignment: CDR1 KGHSH and CDR2 LQKENI. CDR3 length: 16 residues.